Listed here is a single TCR beta chain. The antigen is unknown. The data were taken from a study of human T cells and chemical hapten exposure. Study-wide findings and caveats: Controls had significantly fewer large CDR3 similarity clusters than were formed by expanded TCRs. Positively correlated with patch test score were the counts of PT1 expanded TCRs.

V gave up 1 base and J gave up 5 bases, with 9 bases separating them. The CDR3 length is 14 residues. Germline V gene lookup returns CDR1 KGHSH and CDR2 LQKENI. Time point described: patch test 2, 6 weeks after DPC sensitization. Treatment described: therapeutic diphenylcyclopropenone sensitization with weekly scalp DPC. Prior to each patch test being applied, blood was drawn. Each donor was an alopecia patient between 18 and 70 years of age who qualified for DPC. MiXCR was run by TCRdb on the RACE reads, yielding one entry per CDR3 protein. The sample lists 360,000 or so distinct CDR3 sequences, nearly 6.5% seen once, with under 7% in the top ten.

The sequences come from whole blood, collected in connection with sensitization to the hapten diphenylcyclopropenone (DPC). This chain links TRBV18 with TRBJ1-3; D gene uncertain. This TCR was recovered from a woman in her late teens or twenties with alopecia areata. Some clones in this sample may be carry-over from other donors' samples. Here the CDR3 reads CASSPRADRNTIYF. In nucleotides, the CDR3 is TGTGCCAGCTCACCACGGGCTGACCGAAACACCATATATTTT.